A single sample gave rise to the 5 T cell receptor beta chains below, sequenced in a study of blood T cell repertoires in COVID-19. Sequencing was performed with immunoSEQ multiplex PCR; in TCRdb, only in-frame clones are kept and a portion is missing. Among under 80,000 clones listed, 70% to 90% were seen once. Sequencing was done on a sample of peripheral blood. The source is a man in his fifties or sixties with acute or convalescent COVID-19.

The V gene is TRBV3-1 (or the pseudogene TRBV3-2), the J gene TRBJ2-2; TRBD1 might be the D (5 bases). V lost 0 bases and J 6 bases, leaving 8 bases between the germline ends. The germline V gene encodes CDR1 LGHDT and CDR2 YNNKEL (reference sequence). The CDR3 is made up of 14 amino acids. CDR3 coding DNA: TGTGCCAGCAGCCAAGATTTAGGGGCCGGGGAGCTGTTTTTT. Residues: CASSQDLGAGELFF.

The chain is built from TRBV7-9 and TRBJ1-5, with D maybe TRBD1 (5 bases). Germline V gene lookup returns CDR1 SEHNR and CDR2 FQNEAQ (reference sequence). The V gene lost 4 bases and the J gene lost 5 bases, with 15 bases spanning the gap. The CDR3 has 15 amino acids. The CDR3 sequence: CASSCRDSGDQPQHF. The CDR3 nucleotides are TGTGCCAGCAGCTGCAGGGACTCCGGGGATCAGCCCCAGCATTTT.

The chain employs TRBV12-5 and TRBJ2-7; 7 bases map to TRBD1. Germline assignment: CDR1 LGHNT and CDR2 FRNRAP. V shed 1 base, J shed 0 bases, and the junction held 3 bases outside the gene matches. The CDR3 is 15 residues long. The DNA for the CDR3 is TGTGCTAGTGGTTTGGAGGGACAGAGCTCCTACGAGCAGTACTTC. This sequence encodes CASGLEGQSSYEQYF.

The rearrangement links TRBV5-1 to TRBJ2-5; the D gene is possibly TRBD2 (5 bases). CDR3 length: 15 residues. The germline V and J ends were trimmed by 0 bases and 2 bases, with 11 bases remaining between them. Looked up from germline, CDR1 is SGHRS and CDR2 is YFSETQ. The CDR3 loop reads CASSLGGSGQETQYF. The CDR3 coding sequence is TGCGCCAGCAGCTTGGGGGGATCGGGGCAAGAGACCCAGTACTTC.

The rearrangement uses TRBV2 and TRBJ2-2, with D perhaps matching TRBD2 (6 bases). The germline V and J ends were trimmed by 4 bases and 5 bases, with 14 bases remaining between them. Germline V gene data show CDR1 as SNHLY and CDR2 as FYNNEI. This CDR3 region has 15 residues. The CDR3 region is CASSANGLPTGELFF. CDR3 DNA sequence: TGTGCCAGCAGTGCGAACGGACTACCTACCGGGGAGCTGTTTTTT.